A single sample is the source of the 15 T cell receptor beta chains below, sequenced in a study of blood T cell repertoires in COVID-19. Libraries were prepared by immunoSEQ multiplex PCR; TCRdb keeps only in-frame clonotypes and omits some of them. The sample consists of approximately 310,000 clones, 85% of them appearing once. The specimen sequenced was PBMCs or T cells enriched from blood (not recorded which). The receptors here all came from a woman under 40 who had been exposed to COVID-19.

V is TRBV7-2 and J is TRBJ2-2; maybe TRBD1 (5 bases). Germline CDR1 is SGHTA and CDR2 is FQGNSA. V was pared by 7 bases and J by 7 bases, with 16 bases between. The CDR3 sequence is 14 residues long. This CDR3 reads CASTWTPRIGELFF. CDR3 DNA sequence: TGTGCCAGCACCTGGACACCTCGGATCGGGGAGCTGTTTTTT.

The chain has TRBV29-1 and TRBJ1-5; the match to TRBD1 covers 9 bases. CDR1 and CDR2 from the germline V gene are SQVTM and ANQGSEA. CDR3 length equals 14 residues. The V segment lost 4 bases and the J segment 0 bases; nucleotides outside the gene matches: 1. The CDR3 protein is CSVAGQGSNQPQHF. DNA for the CDR3: TGCAGCGTTGCGGGACAGGGTAGCAATCAGCCCCAGCATTTT.

The rearrangement uses TRBV6-5 and TRBJ1-1; D possibly corresponds to TRBD1 (5 bases). The CDR3 consists of 14 residues. Germline V lookup: CDR1 MNHEY, CDR2 SVGAGI. V was pared by 7 bases and J by 4 bases, with 16 bases between. The CDR3 spells CASTIDRVSTEAFF. In nucleotides, the CDR3 is TGTGCCAGCACCATAGACAGAGTATCCACTGAAGCTTTCTTT.

The chain combines TRBV10-3 with TRBJ2-1; TRBD2 agrees at 10 bases. Unmatched junction bases numbered 1, after V lost 6 bases and J lost 5 bases. Germline CDR1 ENHRY, CDR2 SYGVKD. The CDR3 length is 13 residues. The CDR3 loop reads CAISGTSDNEQFF. The CDR3, as DNA: TGTGCCATCAGCGGGACTAGCGACAATGAGCAGTTCTTC.

The chain is built from TRBV6-2 or TRBV6-3 and TRBJ1-4; TRBD1 might be the D (5 bases). Germline V CDR1 and CDR2: MNHEY, SVGEGT. The germline V and J ends were trimmed by 5 bases and 6 bases, with 13 bases remaining between them. This CDR3 is 14 amino acids long. CDR3 amino acids: CASSTGSLDEKLFF. CDR3 nucleotides: TGTGCCAGCAGTACAGGAAGTCTAGATGAAAAACTGTTTTTT.

This clone occurred once. The chain employs TRBV27 and TRBJ2-1; 10 bases match TRBD2. Per germline, CDR1 MNHEY and CDR2 SMNVEV (reference sequence). J was trimmed by 15 bases and V by 4 bases; bases with no gene match: 12. There are 14 residues in the CDR3. CDR3 protein: CASSSPDLAGVRFF. The CDR3 DNA reads as TGTGCCAGCAGTTCTCCGGACCTAGCGGGGGTCCGGTTCTTC.

The genes are TRBV6-1 and TRBJ1-1; D is undetermined. The CDR3 length is 12 residues. Germline loops: CDR1 MNHNS, CDR2 SASEGT. The germline V and J ends were trimmed by 1 base and 10 bases, with 10 bases remaining between them. CDR3 in amino acids: CASSEVLTVAFF. The CDR3 coding sequence is TGTGCCAGCAGTGAAGTTCTCACGGTAGCTTTCTTT.

The chain combines TRBV7-9 with TRBJ2-5, with TRBD2 matching over 13 bases. V was clipped by 4 bases and J by 5 bases; unmatched bases: 7. This CDR3 is 16 amino acids long. CDR1 SEHNR and CDR2 FQNEAQ come from the germline V gene (reference sequence). The CDR3 nucleotides are TGTGCCAGCAGCTCTGGGACTAGCGGGATGGGGGAGACCCAGTACTTC. This sequence encodes CASSSGTSGMGETQYF. The entire variable domain, with the rest obtained from reference TRBV7-9 and TRBJ2-5, is as follows: DTGVSQNPRHKITKRGQNVTFRCDPISEHNRLYWYRQTLGQGPEFLTYFQNEAQLEKSRLLSDRFSAERPKGSFSTLEIQRTEQGDSAMYLCASSSGTSGMGETQYFGPGTRLLVL.

The rearrangement uses TRBV6-5 and TRBJ2-1; D remains ambiguous. This CDR3 is built from 15 residues. Germline CDR1 and CDR2: MNHEY and SVGAGI. The V end lost 10 bases, the J end lost 0 bases, and 16 bases lay between the germline ends. The CDR3 coding sequence is TGTGCCACCCGGCAGCGAGACCGCTCCTACAATGAGCAGTTCTTC. Residues: CATRQRDRSYNEQFF.

The gene calls are TRBV4-3 and TRBJ2-7, with 7 bases lining up with TRBD1. The ends lost 5 bases at V and 2 bases at J; junction bases unmatched: 3. This CDR3 is 13 amino acids long. Germline CDR1 and CDR2: LGHNA and YSLEER. The CDR3 nucleotides are TGCGCCAGCAGCGGGGACAGAACCTACGAGCAGTACTTC. As protein: CASSGDRTYEQYF.

This chain links TRBV19 with TRBJ2-5; the D gene is possibly TRBD2 (5 bases). The CDR3 spans 15 residues. Germline loops: CDR1 LNHDA, CDR2 SQIVND (reference sequence). Trimming stripped 3 bases from V and 5 bases from J, with 16 bases between. The CDR3 protein is CASSIEGRVRETQYF. CDR3 DNA: TGTGCCAGTAGTATCGAGGGAAGGGTCAGGGAGACCCAGTACTTC.

The chain recombines TRBV4-2 with TRBJ1-2, with 9 bases identical to TRBD1. CDR1 is LGHNA and CDR2 is YNFKEQ in the germline V gene. The CDR3 contains 16 residues. With V trimmed by 0 bases and J by 4 bases, 6 bases remained unmatched. CDR3 DNA sequence: TGTGCCAGCAGCCAAGACGGGGGACAGGGTACCTATGGCTACACCTTC. Protein: CASSQDGGQGTYGYTF.

V gene TRBV19 combines with J gene TRBJ2-7; TRBD1 agrees at 9 bases. V lost 6 bases and J lost 3; bases outside the gene matches: 3. Per germline, CDR1 LNHDA and CDR2 SQIVND (reference sequence). CDR3 length: 13 amino acids. CDR3 DNA sequence: TGTGCCAGTAGCGACAGGGGGATCTACGAGCAGTACTTC. This sequence encodes CASSDRGIYEQYF.

This clone has only one observation. V and J are TRBV6-4 and TRBJ2-7, with D maybe TRBD1 (5 bases). This CDR3 is built from 14 residues. Between the trimmed V and J ends, which lost 1 base and 3 bases, there was a span of 10 bases. Germline CDR1 reads MRHNA; CDR2 reads SNTAGT. CDR3 sequence: CASSDFGRDYEQYF. The CDR3 nucleotides read TGTGCCAGCAGTGACTTCGGCAGGGACTACGAGCAGTACTTC.

The chain has TRBV28 and TRBJ1-1; D may be TRBD1 (5 bases). Germline CDR1 and CDR2: MDHEN and SYDVKM. Trimming left V 8 bases short and J 0 bases short, with 16 bases between. The CDR3 sequence is 15 residues long. CDR3 DNA sequence: TGTGCCAGCGGAAGGGGTATATCGATGAACACTGAAGCTTTCTTT. Translating it yields CASGRGISMNTEAFF.